One sample yielded the 19 T cell receptor beta chains listed below, sequenced in a study of T cells in Graves' hyperthyroidism and ophthalmopathy. Regions amplified from RNA transcripts were the TCR beta CDR3 regions. RT-PCR in the first round (using the HTBI primer set) targeted the TCR CDR3. TCRdb re-called the multiplex PCR reads with MiXCR, one entry per CDR3 protein. The sample holds about 640,000 distinct CDR3 sequences, 20% seen once. Sequencing was done on a sample of blood. These receptors were taken from a man aged 30-40 years with Graves' ophthalmopathy.

At least ten counts were recorded for this clonotype. The chain's CDR3 is CSARPLVAMQETQYF. CDR3 coding DNA: TGCAGTGCTAGGCCCTTGGTAGCGATGCAAGAGACCCAGTACTTC. The V and J genes are TRBV20-1 and TRBJ2-5; D might be TRBD2 (5 bases). CDR1 and CDR2 from the germline V gene are DFQATT and SNEGSKA (reference sequence). The CDR3 loop spans 15 amino acids. The germline V and J ends were trimmed by 3 bases and 2 bases, with 16 bases remaining between them.

This clonotype came up a few times. The chain has TRBV5-1 and TRBJ2-1, with D perhaps matching TRBD2 (6 bases). There are 16 residues in the CDR3. Deletions cut 1 base from V and 1 base from J, with 12 bases between. Germline V CDR1 and CDR2: SGHRS, YFSETQ. CDR3 sequence: CASSLFGRESYNEQFF. DNA for the CDR3: TGCGCCAGCAGCTTGTTCGGCCGGGAGTCCTACAATGAGCAGTTCTTC. Looking up the rest from reference TRBV5-1 and TRBJ2-1 gives the full variable domain: KAGVTQTPRYLIKTRGQQVTLSCSPISGHRSVSWYQQTPGQGLQFLFEYFSETQRNKGNFPGRFSGRQFSNSRSEMNVSTLELGDSALYLCASSLFGRESYNEQFFGPGTRLTVL.

This rearrangement joins TRBV6-2 or TRBV6-3 to TRBJ1-5; no clear D gene. The CDR3 spans 14 residues. Trimming shortened V by 5 bases and J by 5 bases, and 13 bases separated the two germline ends. The germline V gene has CDR1 MNHEY and CDR2 SVGEGT. In DNA form, the CDR3 reads TGTGCCAGCAGTCTGAGGGCCGGGGATCAGCCCCAGCATTTT. Amino acid sequence: CASSLRAGDQPQHF.

This clonotype has only a few counts. Its ends do not fully match the called genes, so a read error is possible. This sequence joins TRBV7-2 and TRBJ2-5; 9 bases align to TRBD2. The germline CDR1 and CDR2 sequences are SGHTA and FQGNSA. The CDR3 covers 17 residues. CDR3 sequence: CASSLGGSGGKQATQYF. The CDR3 coding sequence is TGTGCCAGCAGCTTGGGGGGGAGCGGGGGGAAACAAGCGACCCAGTACTTC.

This rearrangement joins TRBV7-3 to TRBJ2-3; maybe TRBD2 (6 bases). Trimming took off 5 bases at V and 1 base at J, with 19 bases between the two ends. CDR3 length: 17 amino acids. Germline assignment: CDR1 SGHTA and CDR2 FQGTGA. The CDR3 nucleotides read TGTGCCAGCAGCAGGCAAGTCGGGGGAGCGGGCACAGATACGCAGTATTTT. The encoded protein is CASSRQVGGAGTDTQYF.

The table lists this clonotype with a few counts. The chain has TRBV7-9 and TRBJ1-6, with a tentative D call TRBD1 (6 bases). The germline CDR1 and CDR2 sequences are SEHNR and FQNEAQ (reference sequence). The CDR3 length is 15 residues. The ends were cut back, 5 bases at V and 7 bases at J, with 15 bases in the middle. The CDR3, as DNA: TGTGCCAGCAGCCACGACAGGACGCCCAATTCACCCCTCCACTTT. This sequence encodes CASSHDRTPNSPLHF.

The V gene is TRBV6-9, the J gene TRBJ1-1; a weak D match, TRBD1 (6 bases). The CDR3 has 15 residues. Per germline, CDR1 MNHGY and CDR2 SVAAGI. The germline V and J ends were trimmed by 3 bases and 3 bases, with 14 bases remaining between them. The CDR3 coding sequence is TGTGCCAGCAGTTACTCGAATTCAGGGGACACTGAAGCTTTCTTT. Protein product: CASSYSNSGDTEAFF.

This clonotype has a handful of counts. This chain's CDR3 is CSATRMTNQPQHF. The DNA of the CDR3 is TGCAGTGCTACCCGGATGACCAATCAGCCCCAGCATTTT. The J gene is TRBJ1-5, the V gene TRBV20-1; D is unresolved. This CDR3 has 13 residues. Looked up from germline, CDR1 is DFQATT and CDR2 is SNEGSKA (reference sequence). V dropped 4 bases and J dropped 3 bases, with 10 bases sitting between them.

This clonotype occurred a few times. The chain joins TRBV2 to TRBJ2-4, with D hard to call. The V end lost 3 bases, the J end lost 1 base, and 7 bases lay between the germline ends. Germline loops: CDR1 SNHLY, CDR2 FYNNEI. The CDR3 has 14 amino acids. The CDR3 protein is CASSDEVAKNIQYF. DNA for the CDR3: TGTGCCAGCAGTGATGAGGTGGCCAAAAACATTCAGTACTTC. Variable domain in full (rest from reference TRBV2 and TRBJ2-4): EPEVTQTPSHQVTQMGQEVILRCVPISNHLYFYWYRQILGQKVEFLVSFYNNEISEKSEIFDDQFSVERPDGSNFTLKIRSTKLEDSAMYFCASSDEVAKNIQYFGAGTRLSVL.

The rearrangement links TRBV9 to TRBJ2-7, with 9 bases fitting TRBD2. With 0 bases clipped from V and 4 bases from J, the junction kept 5 bases outside the gene matches. The CDR3 totals 15 residues. Germline V gene data show CDR1 as SGDLS and CDR2 as YYNGEE. The CDR3 region is CASSVDLAGKYEQYF. CDR3 bases: TGTGCCAGCAGCGTAGACCTAGCGGGAAAATACGAGCAGTACTTC.

This chain links TRBV20-1 with TRBJ2-7, with a possible D match to TRBD2 (5 bases). Germline V lookup: CDR1 DFQATT, CDR2 SNEGSKA (reference sequence). V shed 3 bases and J shed 5 bases, with 11 bases lying between them. The CDR3 totals 12 residues. The CDR3 reads CSARGIGNEQYF. The CDR3 DNA reads TGCAGTGCTAGGGGGATCGGGAACGAGCAGTACTTC.

Many counts were recorded for this clonotype. The rearrangement uses TRBV11-2 and TRBJ2-3; D unresolved. V lost 4 bases to trimming and J lost 3 bases, with 8 bases between them. Germline CDR1 and CDR2: SGHAT and FQNNGV. The CDR3 sequence is 13 residues long. CDR3 region: CASSSGPTDTQYF. The DNA for the CDR3 is TGTGCCAGCAGCTCCGGTCCTACAGATACGCAGTATTTT.

This clonotype showed up many times. V usage is TRBV7-8 and J usage is TRBJ2-5, with a weak D call TRBD2 (5 bases). This CDR3 is built from 15 residues. CDR1 and CDR2 (germline): SGHVS, FQNEAQ. Trimming took 5 bases from V and 5 from J, leaving 18 bases between them. The CDR3 loop is CASSTRRGSRETQYF. Here the CDR3 DNA reads TGTGCCAGCAGCACCCGACGGGGTTCGCGGGAGACCCAGTACTTC.

This clonotype was counted between two and nine times. The V and J genes are TRBV20-1 and TRBJ2-1, with TRBD2 identical over 13 bases. There are 15 residues in the CDR3. J gave up 7 bases and V 5 bases, and 8 bases lay outside the gene matches. Germline V gives CDR1 DFQATT, CDR2 SNEGSKA (reference sequence). CDR3 sequence reads: CSAPRTSGSANEQFF. DNA of the CDR3: TGCAGTGCTCCCCGGACTAGCGGGAGCGCAAATGAGCAGTTCTTC.

The V and J genes are TRBV28 and TRBJ1-5; TRBD1 might be the D (6 bases). There are 13 residues in the CDR3. V was trimmed by 6 bases and J by 4 bases, leaving 10 bases between them. Germline V gene sequence: CDR1 MDHEN, CDR2 SYDVKM. The CDR3 DNA is TGTGCCAGCAGAATCAGGGGAAATCAGCCCCAGCATTTT. Amino acids: CASRIRGNQPQHF.

The chain links TRBV11-1 to TRBJ2-1, with 9 bases lining up with TRBD2. Germline CDR1 and CDR2: SGHAT and FQDESV (reference sequence). The CDR3 has 16 residues. Trimming removed 0 bases from V and 3 bases from J; junction bases left unmatched: 3. The CDR3 DNA reads as TGTGCCAGCAGCTTAGCGCGACTAGCGGTCTACAATGAGCAGTTCTTC. Translating gives CASSLARLAVYNEQFF.

This clonotype was detected many times. The rearrangement links TRBV5-1 to TRBJ2-3, with 7 positions matching TRBD2. Germline V gene sequence: CDR1 SGHRS, CDR2 YFSETQ. J lost 5 bases, V lost 5 bases, and 11 bases had no gene match. The CDR3 runs 15 residues. The CDR3 DNA is TGCGCCAGCAGGGAAGGAATGCGGGAGCGAGATACGCAGTATTTT. Its protein product is CASREGMRERDTQYF.

The rearrangement uses TRBV12-3 or TRBV12-4 and TRBJ2-5; no clear D gene. V lost 7 bases and J lost 1, with 4 bases in between. This CDR3 has 11 amino acids. CDR3 coding DNA: TGTGCCAGCATCACCCAAGAGACCCAGTACTTC. Amino acid sequence: CASITQETQYF.

This clonotype was counted between two and nine times. The chain combines TRBV6-2 or TRBV6-3 with TRBJ2-1; 8 bases map to TRBD2. The CDR3 extends over 15 amino acids. From germline, CDR1 is MNHEY and CDR2 SVGEGT. Losses at the gene ends were 3 bases for V and 5 bases for J; bases not matched to a gene: 6. CDR3 nucleotides: TGTGCCAGCAGTTATTTGCGGGAGGTTAACAATGAGCAGTTCTTC. It translates to CASSYLREVNNEQFF.